The present TCR beta chain was sequenced within a study of beta chain features in type 1 diabetes. Overall study context: Age, gender and cell yields were similar between patients and healthy donors.

Sorting gave populations that all exceeded 95% purity. Trimming pared 5 bases from V and 3 bases from J, leaving 16 bases between. CDR1 and CDR2 from the germline V gene are SQVTM and ANQGSEA. The length of the CDR3 is 14 residues. This clone was counted between two and nine times. The isolated RNA, all of it, was reverse transcribed, so expressed TCRB transcripts were what got sequenced. Measured with immunoSEQ multiplex PCR; TCRdb has only the in-frame clones, and not every one. The sample carries 200,000 to 250,000 clones, 13% to 15% recorded once. The rearrangement links TRBV29-1 to TRBJ2-5; D not resolved. Sequencing was carried out using naive CD4+ T cells from blood. The origin of this receptor is a woman aged 40 to 50 in good health. The CDR3 reads CSVRPPRQEETQYF. In nucleotides, the CDR3 is TGCAGCGTTAGGCCCCCCCGTCAGGAAGAGACCCAGTACTTC.